The 5 T cell receptor beta chains below all came from one sample that was sequenced in a study of cytomegalovirus exposure and HLA in healthy donors (dated by TCRdb to about 2017). The method behind the library was the immunoSEQ multiplex PCR assay. A mixture of 60 forward primers for TCR Vbeta segments and 13 reverse primers for TCR Jbeta segments was used in the multiplex PCR. In its TCRdb copy, this immuneACCESS table keeps in-frame sequences only and misses some clones. Where compared with another copy, unresolved V genes explain less than half of these, and the others have no known cause. This sample's table contains approximately 50,000 clones. The ten top clones hold approximately 2.1% of the sample. Sample: PBMCs. These receptors all come from a female donor in good health and CMV-seronegative.

The rearrangement uses TRBV29-1 and TRBJ1-2; D remains ambiguous. Germline V gives CDR1 SQVTM, CDR2 ANQGSEA. V dropped 5 bases and J dropped 2 bases, with 6 bases sitting between them. The CDR3 consists of 11 residues. The CDR3: CSVLENYGYTF. The CDR3 DNA is TGCAGCGTTCTGGAGAACTATGGCTACACCTTC.

The chain is built from TRBV29-1 and TRBJ2-2; 9 bases align to TRBD1. The CDR3 is 14 residues long. J lost 6 bases, V lost 6 bases, and 8 bases had no gene match. From germline, CDR1 is SQVTM and CDR2 ANQGSEA. CDR3 sequence reads: CSVAGQGIAGELFF. For the CDR3, the DNA is TGCAGCGTGGCGGGACAGGGAATAGCCGGGGAGCTGTTTTTT.

The chain is built from TRBV5-1 and TRBJ1-1; D gene unclear. Trimming stripped 3 bases from V and 4 bases from J, with 13 bases between. CDR1 and CDR2 from the germline V gene are SGHRS and YFSETQ. The CDR3 has 14 amino acids. This CDR3 is CASSSGPSGTEAFF. The CDR3 region has the DNA TGCGCCAGCAGCTCCGGACCTAGCGGCACTGAAGCTTTCTTT.

The V call is TRBV4-3, the J call TRBJ2-1; a weak D match, TRBD1 (6 bases). Trimming cost V 3 bases and J 8 bases, with 23 bases left between them. The V gene's germline CDR1 is LGHNA and CDR2 YSLEER. The CDR3 runs to 17 residues. This chain's CDR3 is CASSHHLQDSSRHEQFF. CDR3 bases: TGCGCCAGCAGCCATCATCTCCAGGACAGTTCGCGCCATGAGCAGTTCTTC.

The V gene is TRBV4-2, the J gene TRBJ2-1; D is uncertain. Germline CDR1 reads LGHNA; CDR2 reads YNFKEQ. V was trimmed by 0 bases and J by 8 bases, leaving 17 bases between them. CDR3 length equals 16 residues. The CDR3 nucleotides are TGTGCCAGCAGCCAAGACGGAACAGTTAGATACTATGAGCAGTTCTTC. This gives the protein CASSQDGTVRYYEQFF.